What follows is one T cell receptor beta chain and its context. The germline V gene has CDR1 DFQATT and CDR2 SNEGSKA (reference sequence). The CDR3 has 13 residues. Trimming stripped 7 bases from V and 4 bases from J, with 13 bases between. It was with previously described methods and listed TCR primers that bulk TCR libraries were made. TCRdb reanalysed the PCR reads using MiXCR and keeps one entry per CDR3 protein. The data show 85,000 to 130,000 distinct CDR3 sequences, 36% seen once. The source of the sample is a study of molecular identifiers for immune sequencing clone quantification. This TCR came from a human donor in good health. Some libraries in this study had Jurkat cell RNA spiked in. The rearrangement joins TRBV20-1 to TRBJ2-2; D might be TRBD1 (6 bases). The material sequenced was naive CD8+ T cells from blood, with Jurkat cell RNA spiked in. Indicated subset: FACS-sorted CD8+CD4-CCR7+CD45RA+ naive T cells. CDR3 sequence (DNA): TGCAGTGTTCCGGACAGAACCACCGGGGAGCTGTTTTTT. It is translated as CSVPDRTTGELFF.